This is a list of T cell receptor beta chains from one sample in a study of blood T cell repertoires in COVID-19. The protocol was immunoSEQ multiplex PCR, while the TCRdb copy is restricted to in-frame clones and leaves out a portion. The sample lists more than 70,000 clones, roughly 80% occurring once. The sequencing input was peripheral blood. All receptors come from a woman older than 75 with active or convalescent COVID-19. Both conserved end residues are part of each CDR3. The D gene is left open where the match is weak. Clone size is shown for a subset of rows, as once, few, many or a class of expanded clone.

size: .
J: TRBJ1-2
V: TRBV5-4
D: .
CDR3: CASSLMGALGYTF
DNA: TGTGCCAGCAGCTTAATGGGGGCGTTGGGCTACACCTTC

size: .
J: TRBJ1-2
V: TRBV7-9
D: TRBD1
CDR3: CASSYGQGANGYTF
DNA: TGTGCCAGCAGCTATGGACAGGGGGCAAATGGCTACACCTTC

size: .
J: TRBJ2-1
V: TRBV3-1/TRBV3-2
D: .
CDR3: CASSQDTVGVNEQFF
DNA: TGTGCCAGCAGCCAAGATACTGTAGGGGTGAATGAGCAGTTCTTC

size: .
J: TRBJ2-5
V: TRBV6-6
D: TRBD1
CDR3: CASSYETGGPQETQYF
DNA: TGTGCCAGCAGTTATGAGACAGGGGGTCCCCAAGAGACCCAGTACTTC

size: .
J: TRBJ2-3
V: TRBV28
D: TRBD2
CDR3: CASSLSSGLAMETQYF
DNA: TGTGCCAGCAGTTTATCGTCGGGACTAGCGATGGAGACGCAGTATTTT

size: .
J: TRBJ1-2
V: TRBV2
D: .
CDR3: CASSPGGVNYGYTF
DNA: TGTGCCAGCAGTCCGGGGGGGGTGAACTATGGCTACACCTTC

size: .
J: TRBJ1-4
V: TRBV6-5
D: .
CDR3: CASSTRQVGNEKLFF
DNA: TGTGCCAGCAGTACCCGACAGGTGGGGAATGAAAAACTGTTTTTT

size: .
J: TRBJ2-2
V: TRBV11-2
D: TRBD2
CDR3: CASSTTPGTSVRELFF
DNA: TGTGCCAGCAGCACCACGCCCGGGACTAGCGTAAGGGAGCTGTTTTTT

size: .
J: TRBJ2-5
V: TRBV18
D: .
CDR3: CASSPPQKETQYF
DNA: TGTGCCAGCTCACCCCCCCAAAAAGAGACCCAGTACTTC

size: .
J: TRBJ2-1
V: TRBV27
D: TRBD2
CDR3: CASSGFDLAGVLYNEQFF
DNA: TGTGCCAGCAGTGGTTTTGATTTGGCGGGAGTTCTATACAATGAGCAGTTCTTC

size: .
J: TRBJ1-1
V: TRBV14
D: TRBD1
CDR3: CASSRMDRGEAFF
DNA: TGTGCCAGCAGCCGAATGGACAGGGGGGAAGCTTTCTTT

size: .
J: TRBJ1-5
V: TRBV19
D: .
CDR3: CASSIQGLGQPQHF
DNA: TGTGCCAGTAGTATTCAGGGACTAGGGCAGCCCCAGCATTTT

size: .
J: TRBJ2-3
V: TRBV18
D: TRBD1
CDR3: CASSPGTAGGGSDTQYF
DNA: TGTGCCAGCTCCCCCGGGACAGCTGGAGGTGGATCAGATACGCAGTATTTT

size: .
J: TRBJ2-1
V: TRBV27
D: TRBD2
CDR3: CAIPTVQRGGRDYSEQFF
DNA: TGTGCCATCCCAACGGTCCAGCGGGGGGGCAGGGATTATAGTGAGCAGTTCTTC

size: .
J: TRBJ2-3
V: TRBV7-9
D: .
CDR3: CASSPRLTGPDTQYF
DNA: TGTGCCAGCAGCCCTCGACTTACAGGACCAGATACGCAGTATTTT

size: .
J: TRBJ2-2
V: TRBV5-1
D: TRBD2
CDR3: CASSREGLAGGGTGELFF
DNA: TGCGCCAGCAGCCGAGAGGGACTAGCGGGAGGAGGGACCGGGGAGCTGTTTTTT

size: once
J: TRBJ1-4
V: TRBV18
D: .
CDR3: CASSHLGGATNEKLFF
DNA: TGTGCCAGCTCACATCTTGGAGGGGCAACTAATGAAAAACTGTTTTTT

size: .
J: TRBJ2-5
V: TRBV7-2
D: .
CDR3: CASSLGSAGTSQETQYF
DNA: TGTGCCAGCAGCTTAGGGTCGGCCGGGACATCCCAAGAGACCCAGTACTTC

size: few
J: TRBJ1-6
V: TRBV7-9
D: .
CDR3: CASSPGTENYNSPLHF
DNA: TGTGCCAGCAGCCCCGGGACTGAAAACTATAATTCACCCCTCCACTTT

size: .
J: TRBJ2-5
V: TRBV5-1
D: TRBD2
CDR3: CASSLAGGLRSQETQYF
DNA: TGCGCCAGCAGCCTAGCGGGGGGCCTACGAAGCCAAGAGACCCAGTACTTC

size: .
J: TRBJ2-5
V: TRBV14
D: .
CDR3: CASSRRLAGETQYF
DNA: TGTGCCAGCAGCCGACGACTCGCGGGCGAGACCCAGTACTTC

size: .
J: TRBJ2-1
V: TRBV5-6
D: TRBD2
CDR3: CASSLAAGGHNEQFF
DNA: TGTGCCAGCAGCTTGGCAGCGGGGGGTCACAATGAGCAGTTCTTC

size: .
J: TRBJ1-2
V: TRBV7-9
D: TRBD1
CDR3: CASSLGGQGYGYTF
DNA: TGTGCCAGCAGCTTGGGAGGACAGGGTTATGGCTACACCTTC

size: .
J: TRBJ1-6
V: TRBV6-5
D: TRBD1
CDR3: CASSYSGQDRNSPLHF
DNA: TGTGCCAGCAGTTACTCAGGACAGGACCGTAATTCACCCCTCCACTTT

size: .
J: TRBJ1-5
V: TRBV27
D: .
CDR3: CASSFSRGGNQPQHF
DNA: TGTGCCAGCAGTTTCAGCAGGGGAGGCAATCAGCCCCAGCATTTT

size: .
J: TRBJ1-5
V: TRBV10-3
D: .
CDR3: CAISGPDAQPQHF
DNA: TGTGCCATCAGTGGGCCCGATGCCCAGCCCCAGCATTTT

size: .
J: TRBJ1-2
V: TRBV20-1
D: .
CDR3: CSASLDSFSYGYTF
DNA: TGCAGTGCTAGTCTCGACAGCTTTTCCTATGGCTACACCTTC

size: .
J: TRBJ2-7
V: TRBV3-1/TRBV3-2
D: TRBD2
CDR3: CANSPGLVTEQYF
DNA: TGTGCCAATAGCCCGGGACTAGTAACCGAGCAGTACTTC

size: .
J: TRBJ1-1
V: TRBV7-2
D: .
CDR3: CASSSQGPNTEAFF
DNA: TGTGCCAGCAGCTCACAGGGACCGAACACTGAAGCTTTCTTT

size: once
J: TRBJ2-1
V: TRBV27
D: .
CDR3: CASSLSRGLYNEQFF
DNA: TGTGCCAGCAGTTTATCGCGGGGGCTCTACAATGAGCAGTTCTTC

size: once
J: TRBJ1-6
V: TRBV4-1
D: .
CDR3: CASSQGLSPLHF
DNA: TGCGCCAGCAGCCAAGGTCTTTCACCCCTCCACTTT

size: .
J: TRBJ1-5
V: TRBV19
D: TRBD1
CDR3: CASSMGFGQGVGPQHF
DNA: TGTGCCAGTAGTATGGGGTTTGGACAGGGCGTGGGGCCCCAGCATTTT

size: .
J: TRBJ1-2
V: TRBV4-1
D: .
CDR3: CASSRRAYKEANYGYTF
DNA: TGCGCCAGCAGCCGGAGAGCCTATAAAGAGGCTAACTATGGCTACACCTTC

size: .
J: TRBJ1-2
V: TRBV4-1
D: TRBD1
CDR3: CASSVPGQPNYGYTF
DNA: TGCGCCAGCAGCGTACCGGGACAGCCTAACTATGGCTACACCTTC

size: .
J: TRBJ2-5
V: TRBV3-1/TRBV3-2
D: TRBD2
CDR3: CASSQSGLETRETQYF
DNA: TGTGCCAGCAGCCAATCGGGACTAGAGACTCGAGAGACCCAGTACTTC

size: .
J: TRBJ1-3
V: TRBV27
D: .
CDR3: CASSGTGNTIYF
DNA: TGTGCCAGCAGTGGCACAGGAAACACCATATATTTT

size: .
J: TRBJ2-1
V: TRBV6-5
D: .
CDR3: CASSYGGRVSNEQFF
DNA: TGTGCCAGCAGTTACGGTGGCAGGGTAAGCAATGAGCAGTTCTTC

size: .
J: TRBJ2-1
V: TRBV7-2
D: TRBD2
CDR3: CASSLALAGGQGEQFF
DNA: TGTGCCAGCAGCTTAGCTCTAGCGGGGGGGCAAGGTGAGCAGTTCTTC

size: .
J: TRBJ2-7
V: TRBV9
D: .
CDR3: CASSVADRFYEQYF
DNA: TGTGCCAGCAGCGTAGCTGACAGATTCTACGAGCAGTACTTC

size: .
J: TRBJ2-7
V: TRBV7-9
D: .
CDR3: CASSQAASSYEQYF
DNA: TGTGCCAGCAGCCAAGCCGCGAGCTCCTACGAGCAGTACTTC

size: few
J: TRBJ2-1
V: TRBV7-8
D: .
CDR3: CASSLVELYKGRRIDNEQFF
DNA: TGTGCCAGCAGCTTGGTGGAATTGTATAAGGGGAGGCGGATTGACAATGAGCAGTTCTTC

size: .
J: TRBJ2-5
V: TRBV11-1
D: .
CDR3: CASSGYQETQYF
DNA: TGTGCCAGCTCAGGGTACCAAGAGACCCAGTACTTC

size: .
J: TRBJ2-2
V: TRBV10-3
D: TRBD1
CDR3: CAITATGLNTGELFF
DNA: TGTGCCATCACCGCGACAGGGTTGAACACCGGGGAGCTGTTTTTT

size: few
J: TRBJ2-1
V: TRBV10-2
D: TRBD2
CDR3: CASRRTSGGIEQFF
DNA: TGCGCCAGCAGGCGGACTAGCGGGGGTATTGAGCAGTTCTTC

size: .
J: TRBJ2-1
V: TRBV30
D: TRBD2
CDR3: CAWKTSGGLREQFF
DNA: TGTGCCTGGAAAACTAGCGGGGGCCTCCGGGAGCAGTTCTTC

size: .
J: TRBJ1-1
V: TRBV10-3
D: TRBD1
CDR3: CAISENRGSMNTEAFF
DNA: TGTGCCATCAGTGAGAACAGGGGTTCCATGAACACTGAAGCTTTCTTT

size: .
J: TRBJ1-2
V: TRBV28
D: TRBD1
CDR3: CASTLTGTSYGYTF
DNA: TGTGCCAGCACCCTGACAGGGACCAGCTATGGCTACACCTTC

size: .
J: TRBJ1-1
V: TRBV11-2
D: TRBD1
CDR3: CASSFGQGRDAFF
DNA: TGTGCCAGCAGCTTCGGACAGGGTAGAGATGCTTTCTTT

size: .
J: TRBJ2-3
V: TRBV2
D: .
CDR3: CASSNGKSSTDTQYF
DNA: TGTGCCAGCTCAAACGGGAAATCTAGCACAGATACGCAGTATTTT